The 29 T cell receptor beta chains given below trace back to one sample, sequenced in a study of glioma-infiltrating T cells after dendritic cell vaccination. The data were produced by immunoSEQ multiplex PCR, yet TCRdb's version contains in-frame clones alone and is incomplete. The table records about 50,000 clones, approximately 85% of them present only once. The sample here was blood, taken before dendritic cell vaccination. The receptor set was obtained from a human donor with glioblastoma.

This clone was observed a handful of times. The chain is built from TRBV11-2 and TRBJ2-7; D ambiguous. This CDR3 region has 15 residues. V was trimmed by 0 bases and J by 3 bases, leaving 12 bases between them. Germline-derived CDR1 and CDR2 are SGHAT and FQNNGV. CDR3 in DNA: TGTGCCAGCAGCTTAGATTTAGGAGAACTCTACGAGCAGTACTTC. This translates into CASSLDLGELYEQYF.

CDR3 protein: CASSLDGTTGNTIYF. Written as DNA, the CDR3 is TGTGCCAGCAGCTTGGACGGTACTACTGGAAACACCATATATTTT. The rearrangement joins TRBV5-4 to TRBJ1-3; D is undetermined. This CDR3 spans 15 amino acids. CDR1 is SGHNT, CDR2 YYREEE, per germline (reference sequence). Trimming cost V 0 bases and J 2 bases, with 9 bases left between them.

The genes are TRBV10-1 and TRBJ2-7; 9 bases match TRBD1. V lost 5 bases, J lost 5 bases, and 10 bases stayed unmatched. This CDR3 has 15 residues. Per the germline V gene, CDR1 is WNHNN and CDR2 is SYGVQD (reference sequence). The CDR3 is CASSPLTGGNHEQYF. The CDR3 bases are TGCGCCAGCAGTCCCCTGACAGGGGGGAACCACGAGCAGTACTTC.

The chain joins TRBV5-1 to TRBJ2-1; perhaps TRBD2 as D (6 bases). Looked up from germline, CDR1 is SGHRS and CDR2 is YFSETQ. The CDR3 is 15 amino acids. Trimming left V 4 bases short and J 10 bases short, with 21 bases between. The DNA of the CDR3 is TGCGCCAGCAGCCTCGGCGCGGGGAGAGCTAGGGAGCAGTTCTTC. It codes for CASSLGAGRAREQFF.

V and J are TRBV27 and TRBJ1-4; D perhaps matches TRBD1 (6 bases). From germline, CDR1 is MNHEY and CDR2 SMNVEV (reference sequence). CDR3 length equals 19 residues. Trimming pared 7 bases from V and 1 base from J, leaving 25 bases between. The CDR3 protein is CASNIIGEGGMRTNEKLFF. The CDR3 DNA is TGTGCCAGCAACATTATAGGCGAGGGGGGGATGAGAACTAATGAAAAACTGTTTTTT.

This chain uses TRBV19 with TRBJ2-3; 10 bases are a match to TRBD2. The germline V gene has CDR1 LNHDA and CDR2 SQIVND (reference sequence). The CDR3 loop spans 15 amino acids. V trimming: 4 bases; J trimming: 1 base; junction bases outside the gene matches: 2. CDR3 DNA: TGTGCCAGTAGTACCGGACTAGCGGGCACAGATACGCAGTATTTT. Its protein is CASSTGLAGTDTQYF. Filled out from reference TRBV19 and TRBJ2-3, the complete variable domain reads DGGITQSPKYLFRKEGQNVTLSCEQNLNHDAMYWYRQDPGQGLRLIYYSQIVNDFQKGDIAEGYSVSREKKESFPLTVTSAQKNPTAFYLCASSTGLAGTDTQYFGPGTRLTVL.

V is TRBV14 and J is TRBJ1-6, with 9 nucleotides matching TRBD1. J gave up 8 bases and V 2 bases, and 16 bases lay outside the gene matches. The CDR3 extends over 19 amino acids. CDR1 is SGHDN and CDR2 is FVKESK in the germline V gene. CDR3 in DNA: TGTGCCAGCAGCCAATGGGCGGGACAGGGACCTACTAGGGATTCACCCCTCCACTTT. This encodes CASSQWAGQGPTRDSPLHF. Complete variable domain (other parts from reference TRBV14 and TRBJ1-6): EAGVTQFPSHSVIEKGQTVTLRCDPISGHDNLYWYRRVMGKEIKFLLHFVKESKQDESGMPNNRFLAERTGGTYSTLKVQPAELEDSGVYFCASSQWAGQGPTRDSPLHFGNGTRLTVT.

The chain carries TRBV28 and TRBJ1-2, with D uncertain. Germline CDR1 and CDR2: MDHEN and SYDVKM. The CDR3 covers 15 residues. V was pared by 6 bases and J by 8 bases, with 22 bases between. CDR3 sequence: CASSRLRQEAVGYTF. CDR3 coding DNA: TGTGCCAGCAGCAGACTGCGGCAGGAGGCTGTCGGCTACACCTTC.

On this clone: Compared with germline, one end of the junction differs, possibly owing to a read error. Additional DNA sequences in this sample encode the identical CDR3. The DNA for the CDR3 is TGTGCCAGCAGCGTAGACCGCGATAATTCCCCCCTCCACTTT. Translating it yields CASSVDRDNSPLHF. The V gene is TRBV9, the J gene TRBJ1-6; D uncertain. Germline-derived CDR1 and CDR2 are SGDLS and YYNGEE. This CDR3 region has 14 residues.

V usage is TRBV5-1 and J usage is TRBJ1-2; 7 bases are shared with TRBD1. CDR1 and CDR2 (germline): SGHRS, YFSETQ. V was pared by 4 bases and J by 0 bases, with 6 bases of the junction left unmatched. The CDR3 runs to 15 residues. The DNA for the CDR3 is TGCGCCAGCAGCCCGAGACAGGGATCTAACTATGGCTACACCTTC. As protein: CASSPRQGSNYGYTF.

The V call is TRBV10-3, the J call TRBJ1-2; 7 bases match TRBD1. The CDR3 loop spans 13 amino acids. Germline trimming cut 3 bases from V and 8 bases from J; bases unmatched to any gene: 6. Germline-derived CDR1 and CDR2 are ENHRY and SYGVKD. CDR3 coding DNA: TGTGCCATCAGTGATCGACAGGGAAGAGGCTACACCTTC. It specifies CAISDRQGRGYTF.

The rearrangement links TRBV7-3 to TRBJ1-1, with 11 positions matching TRBD1. This CDR3 region has 14 residues. V lost 5 bases and J lost 7; bases outside the gene matches: 6. Looked up from germline, CDR1 is SGHTA and CDR2 is FQGTGA. DNA for the CDR3: TGTGCCAGCAGCCCTGGCGGGACAGGGGGTGAAGCTTTCTTT. Translating gives CASSPGGTGGEAFF.

The CDR3: CASSLGDYRSGANVLTF. The CDR3 DNA follows: TGTGCCAGCAGCTTAGGAGACTATCGTTCTGGGGCCAACGTCCTGACTTTC. The chain joins TRBV11-2 to TRBJ2-6; D might be TRBD2 (5 bases). This CDR3 has 17 amino acids. V was cut by 1 base and J by 1 base, with 11 bases left in between. Germline V gene sequence: CDR1 SGHAT, CDR2 FQNNGV.

The rearrangement links TRBV19 to TRBJ1-1; TRBD1 aligns across 8 bases. The CDR3 sequence is 14 residues long. CDR1 is LNHDA, CDR2 SQIVND, per germline (reference sequence). V gave up 7 bases and J gave up 0 bases; unmatched junction bases: 4. This chain's CDR3 is CASIRTGMNTEAFF. In nucleotides, the CDR3 is TGTGCCAGTATCCGGACAGGGATGAACACTGAAGCTTTCTTT.

The CDR3 nucleotides are TGTGCCAGCAGCCTGGGACTTTCCTACAATGAGCAGTTCTTC. The encoded protein is CASSLGLSYNEQFF. This chain joins TRBV4-2 and TRBJ2-1; D may be TRBD2 (6 bases). V lost 4 bases and J 1 base, leaving 8 bases between the germline ends. The CDR3 runs 14 residues. Germline values: CDR1 LGHNA, CDR2 YNFKEQ.

This clone was seen only a few times. The junction shows a germline mismatch at one end, possibly a read error. The chain employs TRBV12-5 and TRBJ2-7, with 9 bases that match TRBD1. There are 14 residues in the CDR3. Germline CDR1 and CDR2: LGHNT and FRNRAP. The CDR3 DNA reads TGTGCTAGTGCTTTGGACAGGGGATCCTACGAGCAGTACTTC. Its translation is CASALDRGSYEQYF.

The genes are TRBV7-6 and TRBJ1-1; tentative D call: TRBD1 (5 bases). Germline values: CDR1 SGHVS, CDR2 FNYEAQ. The V and J ends lost 5 bases and 1 base respectively, with 20 bases between them. The CDR3 totals 17 residues. The CDR3 is CASSQDGGAHTNTEAFF. In DNA form, the CDR3 reads TGTGCCAGCAGCCAGGATGGTGGGGCTCATACGAACACTGAAGCTTTCTTT. The complete variable domain, with remaining parts taken from reference TRBV7-6 and TRBJ1-1, reads GAGVSQSPRYKVTKRGQDVALRCDPISGHVSLYWYRQALGQGPEFLTYFNYEAQQDKSGLPNDRFSAERPEGSISTLTIQRTEQRDSAMYRCASSQDGGAHTNTEAFFGQGTRLTVV.

This clone was observed once. The rearrangement joins TRBV18 to TRBJ1-2, with 7 bases matching TRBD1. From germline, CDR1 is KGHSH and CDR2 LQKENI. The CDR3 is 16 amino acids. After removal of 2 bases from V and 7 bases from J, the junction contained 13 bases not matched to a gene. Here the CDR3 reads CASSPYTGQSVPGYTF. The DNA of the CDR3 is TGTGCCAGCTCACCATACACGGGACAGAGCGTCCCTGGCTACACCTTC.

V usage is TRBV11-2 and J usage is TRBJ2-7; 12 bases map to TRBD1. Germline trimming cut 6 bases from V and 5 bases from J; bases unmatched to any gene: 11. The germline CDR1 and CDR2 sequences are SGHAT and FQNNGV. CDR3 length equals 16 residues. The CDR3 spells CASSPIRDRGHNEQYF. CDR3 nucleotides: TGTGCCAGCAGTCCTATCCGGGACAGGGGGCACAACGAGCAGTACTTC.

This chain links TRBV11-3 with TRBJ2-2; possible D gene TRBD2, 7 bases. V lost 5 bases, J lost 4 bases, and 17 bases lay in between. From germline, CDR1 is SGHNT and CDR2 YENEEA. CDR3 length equals 16 residues. The CDR3 DNA sequence: TGTGCCAGCAGCCCTCGGGGGGCGGGTGTCACCGGGGAGCTGTTTTTT. Protein: CASSPRGAGVTGELFF.

The gene calls are TRBV5-4 and TRBJ2-1, with a possible D match to TRBD2 (5 bases). From germline, CDR1 is SGHNT and CDR2 YYREEE (reference sequence). The length of the CDR3 is 15 residues. V lost 4 bases to trimming and J lost 4 bases, with 15 bases between them. The CDR3 region is CASSTDRTFYNEQFF. CDR3 coding DNA: TGTGCCAGCAGCACCGACCGGACTTTTTACAATGAGCAGTTCTTC.

This clone was observed a few times. The rearrangement joins TRBV7-8 to TRBJ1-5; no firm D call. The V and J ends lost 5 bases and 0 bases respectively, with 5 bases between them. The germline gives CDR1 SGHVS, CDR2 FQNEAQ. The CDR3 covers 13 residues. Here the CDR3 DNA reads TGTGCCAGCAGCCCTTATAGCAATCAGCCCCAGCATTTT. Amino acids: CASSPYSNQPQHF.

For the CDR3, the DNA is TGTGCCAGCAGCTTATTCGGACTAGCGGATCCCGGGGAGCTGTTTTTT. Its translation: CASSLFGLADPGELFF. The rearrangement uses TRBV11-3 and TRBJ2-2; 10 bases are shared with TRBD2. The V gene's germline CDR1 is SGHNT and CDR2 YENEEA. The CDR3 contains 16 residues. Trimming removed 2 bases from V and 6 bases from J; junction bases left unmatched: 6.

The genes are TRBV9 and TRBJ2-7; TRBD2 aligns across 9 bases. CDR3 length equals 14 residues. The V and J ends lost 5 bases and 2 bases, in that order; junction bases with no gene match: 5. Germline values: CDR1 SGDLS, CDR2 YYNGEE. The chain's CDR3 is CASSSGTSPYEQYF. Here the CDR3 DNA reads TGTGCCAGCAGTTCCGGGACTAGCCCCTACGAGCAGTACTTC.

The V call is TRBV11-2, the J call TRBJ1-1, with a tentative D call TRBD1 (5 bases). V was pared by 2 bases and J by 1 base, with 17 bases between. CDR3 size: 17 residues. Germline CDR1 SGHAT, CDR2 FQNNGV. CDR3 DNA sequence: TGTGCCAGCAGCTTACCCGATAGGTACAGGCAGAACACTGAAGCTTTCTTT. Translation: CASSLPDRYRQNTEAFF.

The rearrangement joins TRBV19 to TRBJ1-2, with D uncertain. The CDR3 extends over 12 amino acids. Trimming stripped 10 bases from V and 2 bases from J, with 11 bases between. Germline lookup yields CDR1 LNHDA and CDR2 SQIVND (reference sequence). The CDR3 loop is CATLGENYGYTF. As DNA, the CDR3 is TGTGCCACCCTTGGGGAGAACTATGGCTACACCTTC.

The rearrangement joins TRBV18 to TRBJ2-7; the D gene is possibly TRBD1 (6 bases). This CDR3 contains 16 residues. The V gene's germline CDR1 is KGHSH and CDR2 LQKENI. V lost 6 bases to trimming and J lost 2 bases, with 20 bases between them. The CDR3 is CASSPSTTGITYEQYF. Written as DNA, the CDR3 is TGTGCCAGCTCCCCCTCGACTACAGGGATTACCTACGAGCAGTACTTC.

V and J are TRBV6-5 and TRBJ2-1; no definite D call. The ends were cut back, 4 bases at V and 0 bases at J, with 13 bases in the middle. CDR3 length: 16 residues. Germline CDR1 MNHEY, CDR2 SVGAGI. The CDR3 nucleotides are TGTGCCAGCAGTTCATACCCCTCGAGCTCCTACAATGAGCAGTTCTTC. It specifies CASSSYPSSSYNEQFF.

This chain uses TRBV30 with TRBJ1-1; 8 nucleotides align to TRBD1. CDR1 GTSNPN and CDR2 SVGIG come from the germline V gene (reference sequence). This CDR3 is 16 amino acids long. Trimming removed 4 bases from V and 2 bases from J; junction bases left unmatched: 12. CDR3 in amino acids: CAWTIAAGGPNTEAFF. As DNA, the CDR3 is TGTGCCTGGACCATTGCGGCAGGGGGCCCCAACACTGAAGCTTTCTTT.